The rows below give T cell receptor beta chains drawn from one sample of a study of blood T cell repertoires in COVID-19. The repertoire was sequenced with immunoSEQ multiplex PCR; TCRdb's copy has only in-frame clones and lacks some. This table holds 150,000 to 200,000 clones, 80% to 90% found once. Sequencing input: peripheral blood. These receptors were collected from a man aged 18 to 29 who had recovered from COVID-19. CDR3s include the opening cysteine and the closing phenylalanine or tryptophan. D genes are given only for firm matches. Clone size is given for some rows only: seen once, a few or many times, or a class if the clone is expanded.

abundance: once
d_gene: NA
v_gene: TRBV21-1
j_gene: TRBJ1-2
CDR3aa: CASSPLDFHGYTF
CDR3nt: TGTGCCAGCAGCCCCCTGGACTTCCATGGCTACACCTTC

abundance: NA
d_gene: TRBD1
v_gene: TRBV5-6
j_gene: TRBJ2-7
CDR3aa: CASSRGQGYEQYF
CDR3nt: TGTGCCAGCAGTCGCGGACAGGGCTATGAGCAGTACTTC

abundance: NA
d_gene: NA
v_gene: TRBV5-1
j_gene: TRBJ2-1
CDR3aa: CASSSSLEQFF
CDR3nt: TGCGCCAGCAGCTCGAGCTTGGAGCAGTTCTTC

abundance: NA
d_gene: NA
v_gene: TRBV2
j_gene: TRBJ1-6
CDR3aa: CAGIAGGAGNSPLHF
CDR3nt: TGTGCCGGGATTGCGGGGGGGGCAGGTAATTCACCCCTCCACTTT

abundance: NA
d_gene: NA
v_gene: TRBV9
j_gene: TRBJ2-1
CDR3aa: CASSVIRDEQFF
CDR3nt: TGTGCCAGCAGCGTAATCAGGGATGAGCAGTTCTTC

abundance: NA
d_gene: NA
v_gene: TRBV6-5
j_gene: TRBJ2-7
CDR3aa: CASRQGSPYEQYF
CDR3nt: TGTGCCAGCAGACAGGGTAGCCCCTACGAGCAGTACTTC

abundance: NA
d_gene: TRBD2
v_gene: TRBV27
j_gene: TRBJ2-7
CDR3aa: CASSSTSGGTPLYEQYF
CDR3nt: TGTGCCAGCAGTTCAACCTCCGGGGGGACCCCTCTTTACGAGCAGTACTTC

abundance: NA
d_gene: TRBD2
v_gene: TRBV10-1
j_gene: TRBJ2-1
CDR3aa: CATLAGVPYNEQFF
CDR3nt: TGCGCCACATTAGCGGGAGTGCCCTACAATGAGCAGTTCTTC

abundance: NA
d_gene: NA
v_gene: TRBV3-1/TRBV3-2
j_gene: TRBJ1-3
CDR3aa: CASSRTVTGNTIYF
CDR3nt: TGTGCCAGCAGCCGGACAGTAACTGGAAACACCATATATTTT

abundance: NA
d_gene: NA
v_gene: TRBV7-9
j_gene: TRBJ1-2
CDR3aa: CASSLSGVMNYGYTF
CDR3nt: TGTGCCAGCAGCTTATCCGGGGTAATGAACTATGGCTACACCTTC

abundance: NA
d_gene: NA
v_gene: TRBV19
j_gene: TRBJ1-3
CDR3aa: CASSIQGLGSGNTIYF
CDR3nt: TGTGCCAGTAGTATTCAGGGTCTAGGCTCTGGAAACACCATATATTTT

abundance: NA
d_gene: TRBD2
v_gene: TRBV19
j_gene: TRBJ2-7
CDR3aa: CASTAIAGAGEQYF
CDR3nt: TGTGCCAGTACCGCGATAGCGGGTGCAGGCGAGCAGTACTTC

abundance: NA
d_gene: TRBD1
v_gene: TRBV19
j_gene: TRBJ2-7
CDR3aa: CASRKGQTPSDEQYF
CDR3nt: TGTGCCAGTAGAAAGGGACAGACCCCTTCGGACGAGCAGTACTTC

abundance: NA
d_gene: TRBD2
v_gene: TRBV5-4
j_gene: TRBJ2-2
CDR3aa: CASSLDGRANGELFF
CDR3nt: TGTGCCAGCAGCTTGGACGGGAGGGCCAACGGGGAGCTGTTTTTT

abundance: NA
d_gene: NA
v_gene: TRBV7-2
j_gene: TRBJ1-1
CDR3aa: CASSLLLTKNTEAFF
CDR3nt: TGTGCCAGCAGCTTGCTGCTAACGAAGAACACTGAAGCTTTCTTT

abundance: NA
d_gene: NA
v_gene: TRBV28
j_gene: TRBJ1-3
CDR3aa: CASSFRGSGLGNTIYF
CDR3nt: TGTGCCAGCAGTTTTCGAGGGTCAGGCCTAGGAAACACCATATATTTT

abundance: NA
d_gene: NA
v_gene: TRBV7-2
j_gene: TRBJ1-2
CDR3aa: CASSQISYGYTF
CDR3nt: TGTGCCAGCAGCCAGATCTCCTATGGCTACACCTTC

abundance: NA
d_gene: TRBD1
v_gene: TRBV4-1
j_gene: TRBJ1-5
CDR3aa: CASSQAGTANQPQHF
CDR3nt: TGCGCCAGCAGCCAAGCCGGGACAGCTAATCAGCCCCAGCATTTT

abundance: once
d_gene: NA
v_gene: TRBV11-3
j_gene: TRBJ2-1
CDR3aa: CASSADIYNEQFF
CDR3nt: TGTGCCAGCAGCGCTGACATTTACAATGAGCAGTTCTTC

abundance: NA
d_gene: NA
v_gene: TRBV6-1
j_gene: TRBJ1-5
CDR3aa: CASSDSSNQPQHF
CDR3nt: TGTGCCAGCAGTGACAGTAGCAATCAGCCCCAGCATTTT

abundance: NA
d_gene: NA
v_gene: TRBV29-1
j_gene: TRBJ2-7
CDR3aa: CSVDTVYEQYF
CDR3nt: TGCAGCGTTGACACGGTTTACGAGCAGTACTTC

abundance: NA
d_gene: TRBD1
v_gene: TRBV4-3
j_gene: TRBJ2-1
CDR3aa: CASSRSGQGYNEQFF
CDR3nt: TGCGCCAGCAGCCGGTCGGGACAGGGATACAATGAGCAGTTCTTC

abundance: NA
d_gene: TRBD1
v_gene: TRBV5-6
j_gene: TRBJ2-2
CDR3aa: CASSIWTGVKIAGELFF
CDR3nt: TGTGCCAGCAGCATATGGACAGGGGTTAAAATTGCCGGGGAGCTGTTTTTT

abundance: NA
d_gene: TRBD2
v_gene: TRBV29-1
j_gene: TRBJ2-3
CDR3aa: CSVRSGSSDTQYF
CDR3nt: TGCAGCGTGCGTAGCGGGAGTTCGGATACGCAGTATTTT

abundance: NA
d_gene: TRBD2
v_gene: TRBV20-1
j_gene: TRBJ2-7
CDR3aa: CSASEGLAGHFEQYF
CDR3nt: TGCAGTGCTAGTGAGGGACTAGCGGGACACTTTGAGCAGTACTTC

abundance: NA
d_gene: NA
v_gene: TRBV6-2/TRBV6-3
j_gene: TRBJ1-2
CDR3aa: CASSQVFYGYTF
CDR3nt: TGTGCCAGCAGTCAGGTCTTCTATGGCTACACCTTC

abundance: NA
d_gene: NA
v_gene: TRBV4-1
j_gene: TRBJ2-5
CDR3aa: CASSPIGTPIPGAQYF
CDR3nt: TGCGCCAGCAGCCCAATCGGGACTCCAATCCCTGGGGCCCAGTACTTC

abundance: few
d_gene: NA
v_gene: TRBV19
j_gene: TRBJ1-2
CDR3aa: CASSPGLSYGYTF
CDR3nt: TGTGCCAGTAGCCCGGGACTTAGCTATGGCTACACCTTC

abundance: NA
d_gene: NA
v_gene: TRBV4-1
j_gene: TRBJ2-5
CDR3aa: CASSQGTSQETQYF
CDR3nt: TGCGCCAGCAGCCAAGGGACAAGCCAAGAGACCCAGTACTTC

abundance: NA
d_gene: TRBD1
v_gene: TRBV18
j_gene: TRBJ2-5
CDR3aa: CASSARTGGLETQYF
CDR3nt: TGTGCCAGCTCGGCTCGGACAGGGGGCTTGGAGACCCAGTACTTC

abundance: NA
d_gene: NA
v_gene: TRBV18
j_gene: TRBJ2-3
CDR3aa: CASSPLPGFGTDTQYF
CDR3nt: TGTGCCAGCTCACCCCTTCCAGGGTTTGGCACAGATACGCAGTATTTT

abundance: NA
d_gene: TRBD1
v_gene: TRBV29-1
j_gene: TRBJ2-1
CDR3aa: CSVADRAKGNEQFF
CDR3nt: TGCAGCGTCGCGGACAGGGCCAAGGGCAATGAGCAGTTCTTC

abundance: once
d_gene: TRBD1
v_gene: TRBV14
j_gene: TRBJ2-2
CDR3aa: CASIGQGNTGELFF
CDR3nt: TGTGCCAGCATCGGACAGGGAAACACCGGGGAGCTGTTTTTT

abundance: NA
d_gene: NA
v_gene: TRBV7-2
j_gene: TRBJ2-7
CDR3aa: CASSLRRSRDEQYF
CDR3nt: TGTGCCAGCAGCTTGAGGAGGTCCCGCGACGAGCAGTACTTC

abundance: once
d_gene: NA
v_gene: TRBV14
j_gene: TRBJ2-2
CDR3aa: CASSQDLPGTGELFF
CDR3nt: TGTGCCAGCAGCCAAGATCTCCCGGGAACCGGGGAGCTGTTTTTT

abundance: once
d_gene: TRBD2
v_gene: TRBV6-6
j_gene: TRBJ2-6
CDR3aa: CASSPLAGGRSGANVLTF
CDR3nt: TGTGCCAGCAGTCCGCTAGCGGGAGGCCGCTCTGGGGCCAACGTCCTGACTTTC

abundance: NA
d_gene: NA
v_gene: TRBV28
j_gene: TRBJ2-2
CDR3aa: CASSAGIAYGTGELFF
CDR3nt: TGTGCCAGCAGTGCGGGAATAGCTTATGGGACCGGGGAGCTGTTTTTT

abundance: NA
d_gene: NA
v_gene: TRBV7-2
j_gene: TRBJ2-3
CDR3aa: CASSSARGILDTQYF
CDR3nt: TGTGCCAGCAGCTCTGCGCGCGGGATTTTAGATACGCAGTATTTT

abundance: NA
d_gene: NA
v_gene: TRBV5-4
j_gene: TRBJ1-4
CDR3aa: CASSPRSATNEKLFF
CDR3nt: TGTGCCAGCAGCCCGCGGTCTGCAACTAATGAAAAACTGTTTTTT

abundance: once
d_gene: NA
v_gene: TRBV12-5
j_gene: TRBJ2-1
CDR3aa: CASTRRDSYNEQFF
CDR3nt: TGTGCTAGTACCCGGAGGGACAGTTACAATGAGCAGTTCTTC

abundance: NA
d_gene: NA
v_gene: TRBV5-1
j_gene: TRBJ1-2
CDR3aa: CASSFGGGYGYTF
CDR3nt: TGCGCCAGCAGCTTTGGGGGCGGGTATGGCTACACCTTC

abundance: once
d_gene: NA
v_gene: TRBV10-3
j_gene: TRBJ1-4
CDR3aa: CAISQQTTNEKLFF
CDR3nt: TGTGCCATCAGCCAACAAACAACTAATGAAAAACTGTTTTTT

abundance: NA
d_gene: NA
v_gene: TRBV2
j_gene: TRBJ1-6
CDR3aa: CASRGYREGDSPLHF
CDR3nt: TGTGCCAGCAGGGGATACAGGGAAGGGGATTCACCCCTCCACTTT

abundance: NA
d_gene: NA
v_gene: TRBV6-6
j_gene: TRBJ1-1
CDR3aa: CASRDLNTEAFF
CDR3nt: TGTGCCAGCAGAGACTTGAACACTGAAGCTTTCTTT

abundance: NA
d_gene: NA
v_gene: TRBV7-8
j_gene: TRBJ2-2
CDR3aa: CASSLLANTGELFF
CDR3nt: TGTGCCAGCAGCTTGCTAGCGAACACCGGGGAGCTGTTTTTT

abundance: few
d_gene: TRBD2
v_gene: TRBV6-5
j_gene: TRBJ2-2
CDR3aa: CASRSGRWAGELFF
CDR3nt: TGTGCCAGCAGGAGCGGGAGATGGGCCGGGGAGCTGTTTTTT

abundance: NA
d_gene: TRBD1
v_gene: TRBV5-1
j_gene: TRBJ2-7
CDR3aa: CASSLDLGQGPYEQYF
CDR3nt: TGCGCCAGCAGCTTGGATTTAGGACAGGGACCCTACGAGCAGTACTTC

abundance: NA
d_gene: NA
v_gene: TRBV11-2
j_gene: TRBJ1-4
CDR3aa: CASSFGGGGVNEKLFF
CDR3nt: TGTGCCAGCAGCTTCGGAGGTGGCGGGGTTAATGAAAAACTGTTTTTT

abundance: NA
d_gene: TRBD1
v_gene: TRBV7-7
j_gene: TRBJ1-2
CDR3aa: CASSLVIDRDWRGYTF
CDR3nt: TGTGCTAGCAGCTTGGTAATCGACAGGGATTGGCGCGGCTACACCTTC

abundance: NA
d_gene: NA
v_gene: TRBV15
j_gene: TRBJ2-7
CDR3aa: CATSRESVSSSYEQYF
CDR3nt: TGTGCCACCAGCAGAGAGAGTGTTAGTAGCTCCTACGAGCAGTACTTC

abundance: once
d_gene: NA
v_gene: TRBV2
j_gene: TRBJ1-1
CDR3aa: CASRSRGGTPAEAFF
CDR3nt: TGTGCCAGCCGATCCCGCGGGGGGACCCCGGCTGAAGCTTTCTTT

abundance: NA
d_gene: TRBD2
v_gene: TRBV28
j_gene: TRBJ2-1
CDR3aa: CASSSPASGRRNEQFF
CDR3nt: TGTGCCAGCAGTAGCCCGGCTAGCGGGAGGAGAAATGAGCAGTTCTTC

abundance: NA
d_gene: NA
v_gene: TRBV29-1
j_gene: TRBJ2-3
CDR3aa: CSVEAGGTDTQYF
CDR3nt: TGCAGCGTTGAAGCAGGGGGCACAGATACGCAGTATTTT

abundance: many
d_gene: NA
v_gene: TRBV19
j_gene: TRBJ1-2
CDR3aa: CASGENTGRAYGYTF
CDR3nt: TGTGCCAGTGGAGAAAATACAGGTCGAGCCTATGGCTACACCTTC

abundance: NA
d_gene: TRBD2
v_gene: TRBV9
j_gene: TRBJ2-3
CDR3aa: CASSSHSGSPTDTQYF
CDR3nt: TGTGCCAGCAGCTCACATAGCGGGAGTCCCACAGATACGCAGTATTTT

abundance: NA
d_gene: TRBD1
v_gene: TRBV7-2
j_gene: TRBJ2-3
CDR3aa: CASSKGQASTDTQYF
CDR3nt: TGTGCCAGCAGCAAGGGACAGGCAAGCACAGATACGCAGTATTTT